This TCR beta chain stems from a study of control samples from healthy donors and cancer patients. Some clones are missing from TCRdb's copy, which holds only in-frame ones; the method was immunoSEQ multiplex PCR. The table lists a few hundred thousand clones, more than 80% of them singletons. Sequencing was carried out using PBMCs. This clonotype was obtained from a man aged 35 to 55 with head and neck cancer.

This CDR3 is CASSVGGQGRDTQYF. The CDR3 DNA sequence: TGTGCCAGCAGCGTAGGGGGCCAGGGTAGAGATACGCAGTATTTT. The chain combines TRBV9 with TRBJ2-3, with D perhaps matching TRBD1 (5 bases). V was trimmed by 0 bases and J by 5 bases, leaving 13 bases between them. Germline V gene lookup returns CDR1 SGDLS and CDR2 YYNGEE. CDR3 size: 15 residues.